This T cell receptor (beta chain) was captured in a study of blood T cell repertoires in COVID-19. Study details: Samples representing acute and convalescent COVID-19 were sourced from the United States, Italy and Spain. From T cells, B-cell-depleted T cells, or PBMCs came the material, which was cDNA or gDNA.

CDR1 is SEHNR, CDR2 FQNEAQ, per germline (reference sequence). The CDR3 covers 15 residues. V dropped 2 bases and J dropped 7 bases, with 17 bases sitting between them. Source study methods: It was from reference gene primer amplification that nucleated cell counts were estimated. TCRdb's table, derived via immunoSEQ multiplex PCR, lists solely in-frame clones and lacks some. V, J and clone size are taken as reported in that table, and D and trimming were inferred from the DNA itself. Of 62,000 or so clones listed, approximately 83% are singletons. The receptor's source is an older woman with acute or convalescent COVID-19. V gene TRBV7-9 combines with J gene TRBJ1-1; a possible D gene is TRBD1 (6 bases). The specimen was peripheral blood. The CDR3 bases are TGTGCCAGCAGCTTAAGGGGGGGTCCCGACGGTGAAGCTTTCTTT. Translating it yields CASSLRGGPDGEAFF.